The T cell receptor beta chain under discussion was sequenced for a study of cytomegalovirus exposure and HLA in healthy donors. Use of 60 Vbeta and 13 Jbeta primers characterized the PCR. Here immunoSEQ multiplex PCR was the method, and the copy in TCRdb shows in-frame clones only, minus some. The table shows approximately 210,000 clones, with roughly 80% occurring only once. This sequence was found in a male donor in good health and CMV-seropositive. Source material: PBMCs.

For the CDR3, the DNA is TGTGCCAGCAGCTTAGGGGCCAGCTCCGACTACGAGCAGTACTTC. Its translation: CASSLGASSDYEQYF. The chain is built from TRBV7-9 and TRBJ2-7; D gene uncertain. V was cut by 1 base and J by 3 bases, with 13 bases left in between. CDR1 SEHNR and CDR2 FQNEAQ come from the germline V gene (reference sequence). The CDR3 runs 15 residues.